One sample yielded the 21 T cell receptor beta chains listed below, sequenced in a study of vaccination and CD4 T cells after COVID-19. Treatment indicated: roughly ten-day PBMC culture with coronavirus spike peptide pools or control peptides (ViraFEST assay). Cultured CD4+ T cell DNA was sequenced using the Oncomine TCR Beta short-read assay. TCRdb called the PCR reads again in MiXCR, with one record for every CDR3 protein. The sample contains about 20,000 distinct CDR3 sequences, about 56% of which appear only once. No cognate antigen is known for these TCRs. Sequencing used CD4+ T cells from blood, cultured in vitro. All receptors derive from a human donor who had recovered from COVID-19.

This chain connects TRBV28 to TRBJ1-5; D not resolved. The V gene's germline CDR1 is MDHEN and CDR2 SYDVKM. The CDR3 has 13 amino acids. Trimming shortened V by 8 bases and J by 3 bases, and 11 bases separated the two germline ends. This CDR3 reads CASQRPLNQPQHF. The DNA for the CDR3 is TGTGCCAGCCAAAGGCCGCTCAATCAGCCCCAGCATTTT.

This chain connects TRBV6-1 to TRBJ2-7; 10 bases align to TRBD2. Per the germline V gene, CDR1 is MNHNS and CDR2 is SASEGT. V dropped 5 bases and J dropped 0; count of bases not matched to a gene: 1. CDR3 length equals 14 residues. This CDR3 is CASSRTSGSYEQYF. CDR3 sequence (DNA): TGTGCCAGCAGTCGGACTAGCGGCTCCTACGAGCAGTACTTC.

The chain links TRBV20-1 to TRBJ2-1; D call uncertain. Germline V gene sequence: CDR1 DFQATT, CDR2 SNEGSKA (reference sequence). CDR3 length: 14 residues. V lost 4 bases, J lost 6 bases, and 16 bases lay in between. This CDR3 reads CSATNGWVGNEQFF. In nucleotides, the CDR3 is TGCAGTGCTACAAACGGGTGGGTGGGCAATGAGCAGTTCTTC.

The rearrangement uses TRBV7-8 and TRBJ2-7, with TRBD1 matching over 8 bases. The CDR3 is 15 residues long. Germline assignment: CDR1 SGHVS and CDR2 FQNEAQ. Germline trimming cut 5 bases from V and 4 bases from J; bases unmatched to any gene: 10. The CDR3 DNA is TGTGCCAGCAGCCCCCCACGGACAGGGCTGTACGAGCAGTACTTC. Encoded protein: CASSPPRTGLYEQYF. Based on the CDR3 plus reference TRBV7-8 and TRBJ2-7, the full variable domain is GAGVSQSPRYKVAKRGQDVALRCDPISGHVSLFWYQQALGQGPEFLTYFQNEAQLDKSGLPSDRFFAERPEGSVSTLKIQRTQQEDSAVYLCASSPPRTGLYEQYFGPGTRLTVT.

This clonotype was counted once. V and J are TRBV7-6 and TRBJ1-4, with D perhaps matching TRBD1 (5 bases). From germline, CDR1 is SGHVS and CDR2 FNYEAQ. The CDR3 covers 13 residues. The V gene lost 8 bases and the J gene lost 4 bases, with 11 bases spanning the gap. CDR3 sequence: CASQRGFNEKLFF. The CDR3 nucleotides read TGTGCCAGCCAGCGGGGGTTTAATGAAAAACTGTTTTTT.

This chain joins TRBV20-1 and TRBJ2-1; 7 nucleotides line up with TRBD2. The germline V gene encodes CDR1 DFQATT and CDR2 SNEGSKA (reference sequence). CDR3 length equals 16 residues. J was trimmed by 3 bases and V by 2 bases; bases with no gene match: 10. The CDR3 is CSARRGDAARYNEQFF. Written as DNA, the CDR3 is TGCAGTGCTAGACGGGGGGACGCCGCACGCTACAATGAGCAGTTCTTC.

This clonotype showed up just a few times. The rearrangement uses TRBV20-1 and TRBJ2-7; 10 bases align to TRBD2. CDR3 length: 14 amino acids. CDR1 DFQATT and CDR2 SNEGSKA come from the germline V gene (reference sequence). Trimming removed 3 bases from V and 0 bases from J; junction bases left unmatched: 2. The CDR3 region is CSARTSGPSYEQYF. The CDR3 DNA is TGCAGTGCTAGGACTAGCGGGCCCTCCTACGAGCAGTACTTC.

The sample holds a few counts of this clonotype. This sequence joins TRBV15 and TRBJ1-1, with D possibly matching TRBD1 (6 bases). Germline loops: CDR1 LNHNV, CDR2 YYDKDF (reference sequence). V was clipped by 1 base and J by 4 bases, with 13 bases between them. The CDR3 covers 15 residues. The CDR3 nucleotides read TGTGCCACCAGCAGAGCTACAGGGAGGGTCACTGAAGCTTTCTTT. Protein product: CATSRATGRVTEAFF.

This clonotype has just a few counts. V gene TRBV12-3 or TRBV12-4 combines with J gene TRBJ1-2; unclear D gene. The CDR3 covers 15 residues. V lost 3 bases and J lost 4, with 15 bases in between. CDR3 sequence: CASSFSQIFSYGYTF. Written as DNA, the CDR3 is TGTGCCAGCAGTTTCTCCCAGATCTTTAGCTATGGCTACACCTTC.

The chain joins TRBV27 to TRBJ1-1; TRBD1 is a possible D gene (6 bases). The CDR3 consists of 12 residues. Germline-derived CDR1 and CDR2 are MNHEY and SMNVEV (reference sequence). V gave up 6 bases and J gave up 7 bases, with 12 bases separating them. Here the CDR3 reads CASSGQFREAFF. Written as DNA, the CDR3 is TGTGCCAGCAGCGGACAGTTCCGTGAAGCTTTCTTT.

The chain employs TRBV12-3 or TRBV12-4 and TRBJ2-2, with 10 bases that match TRBD2. The CDR3 loop spans 17 amino acids. V shed 7 bases and J 6 bases; nucleotides not matched to a gene: 14. The CDR3 here is CASKPSGRLQVPGELFF. For the CDR3, the DNA is TGTGCCAGCAAGCCTAGCGGGAGACTCCAGGTTCCCGGGGAGCTGTTTTTT.

In its sample, this clonotype was seen a few times. The chain employs TRBV7-2 and TRBJ1-2; tentatively, D is TRBD1 (6 bases). The V gene's germline CDR1 is SGHTA and CDR2 FQGNSA. Between the trimmed V and J ends, which lost 4 bases and 6 bases, there was a span of 12 bases. CDR3 length equals 13 residues. CDR3 sequence reads: CASSSSTGDGYTF. In nucleotides, the CDR3 is TGTGCCAGCAGCTCGTCGACAGGAGATGGCTACACCTTC.

This chain links TRBV7-9 with TRBJ1-3; D unresolved. Germline V lookup: CDR1 SEHNR, CDR2 FQNEAQ (reference sequence). V lost 1 base to trimming and J lost 0 bases, with 7 bases between them. The CDR3 sequence is 15 residues long. The CDR3 region is CASSLDSPSGNTIYF. CDR3 nucleotide sequence: TGTGCCAGCAGCTTAGACAGCCCCTCTGGAAACACCATATATTTT.

The chain recombines TRBV6-5 with TRBJ2-5, with D maybe TRBD1 (5 bases). The CDR3 runs 16 residues. V lost 0 bases to trimming and J lost 6 bases, with 17 bases between them. CDR1 is MNHEY, CDR2 SVGAGI, per germline. CDR3 DNA sequence: TGTGCCAGCAGTTACTCAGGGGATTCTCTGTGGAAGACCCAGTACTTC. It encodes CASSYSGDSLWKTQYF.

CDR3: CASSREVQYF. The CDR3, as DNA: TGTGCCAGCTCGCGGGAGGTTCAGTACTTC. The chain employs TRBV2 and TRBJ2-7; TRBD2 matches at 8 bases. Germline assignment: CDR1 SNHLY and CDR2 FYNNEI. CDR3 length equals 10 residues. V was clipped by 8 bases and J by 10 bases; unmatched bases: 4.

The J gene is TRBJ1-2, the V gene TRBV2, with 7 bases that match TRBD1. Per the germline V gene, CDR1 is SNHLY and CDR2 is FYNNEI. V shed 4 bases, J shed 7 bases, and the junction held 6 bases outside the gene matches. The CDR3 spans 13 residues. For the CDR3, the DNA is TGTGCCAGCAGTGCACAGGGGTTCGGTGGCTACACCTTC. Protein sequence: CASSAQGFGGYTF. The whole variable domain, remainder taken from reference TRBV2 and TRBJ1-2, is EPEVTQTPSHQVTQMGQEVILRCVPISNHLYFYWYRQILGQKVEFLVSFYNNEISEKSEIFDDQFSVERPDGSNFTLKIRSTKLEDSAMYFCASSAQGFGGYTFGSGTRLTVV.

This clonotype was picked up a small number of times. The chain has TRBV24-1 and TRBJ2-3, with 8 bases fitting TRBD2. The V and J ends lost 3 bases and 4 bases, in that order; junction bases with no gene match: 5. The CDR3 totals 15 residues. Germline V gene sequence: CDR1 KGHDR, CDR2 SFDVKD. The CDR3 region is CATSDPRLASDTQYF. CDR3 in DNA: TGTGCCACCAGTGATCCACGACTAGCGTCAGATACGCAGTATTTT.

The chain carries TRBV21-1 and TRBJ1-2; the D call TRBD1 from the table was never checked on the DNA. TRBV21-1 is classified as a pseudogene. This CDR3 spans 17 amino acids. The CDR3 is CASSKNAGQRYNYGYTF. Here the CDR3 DNA reads TGTGCCAGCAGCAAAAACGCGGGACAGAGATATAACTATGGCTACACCTTC.

The chain joins TRBV4-1 to TRBJ1-2, with a possible D match to TRBD1 (6 bases). Germline V gene sequence: CDR1 MGHRA, CDR2 YSYEKL. This CDR3 comprises 15 residues. V was shortened by 4 bases and J by 4 bases, with 16 bases between the two germline ends. CDR3 loop: CASSREATGSYGYTF. CDR3 sequence (DNA): TGCGCCAGCAGCCGAGAAGCCACAGGGTCCTATGGCTACACCTTC.

This clonotype has a handful of counts. V and J are TRBV7-2 and TRBJ2-2; 9 nucleotides match TRBD2. The CDR3 has 17 residues. The V segment lost 5 bases and the J segment 6 bases; nucleotides outside the gene matches: 13. Germline values: CDR1 SGHTA, CDR2 FQGNSA. The CDR3 region is CASSRAGGLAIAGELFF. The DNA for the CDR3 is TGTGCCAGCAGCCGCGCGGGGGGACTAGCTATCGCCGGGGAGCTGTTTTTT.

This clonotype was picked up a small number of times. The J gene is TRBJ1-4, the V gene TRBV27; no clear D gene. V lost 6 bases and J 3 bases, leaving 5 bases between the germline ends. The CDR3 is 12 residues long. Looked up from germline, CDR1 is MNHEY and CDR2 is SMNVEV (reference sequence). The CDR3 is CASRRPNEKLFF. The CDR3 bases are TGTGCCAGCAGGCGACCTAATGAAAAACTGTTTTTT.